This T cell receptor (beta chain) was recorded in a study of blood T cell repertoires in COVID-19. Overall study: Italy, Spain and the United States were the sources of the convalescent and acute COVID-19 samples.

Clones were read by immunoSEQ multiplex PCR, and TCRdb kept only the in-frame ones, dropping some. This sample carries approximately 130,000 clones, approximately 80% of them seen once, and the ten largest clones take about 12%. In regard to this clone: The junction differs from germline at one of its ends, possibly a read error.

Germline CDR1 reads MGHRA; CDR2 reads YSYEKL. The CDR3 loop spans 17 amino acids. The chain has TRBV4-1 and TRBJ1-1; TRBD1 matches 10 bases. The material sequenced was peripheral blood. The sequence derives from a human donor in a cohort sampled during active COVID-19. The CDR3 reads CASSKDSSGQGFVEAFF. The CDR3 nucleotides read TGCGCCAGCAGCAAAGATAGTTCGGGACAGGGGTTCGTCGAAGCTTTCTTT.